These 26 T cell receptor beta chains were all obtained from the same sample, sequenced in a study of cytomegalovirus exposure and HLA in healthy donors. PCR employed 60 Vbeta and 13 Jbeta primers. TCRdb's table, derived via immunoSEQ multiplex PCR, lists solely in-frame clones and lacks some. Of around 150,000 clones listed, almost 80% are singletons. The sequencing input was PBMCs. The receptor source for this set is a woman aged 45-65 years in good health and CMV-seronegative.

A few counts support this clone. This rearrangement joins TRBV15 to TRBJ2-7, with 8 positions matching TRBD2. The CDR3 is 15 amino acids. J lost 5 bases, V lost 1 base, and 7 bases had no gene match. Germline lookup yields CDR1 LNHNV and CDR2 YYDKDF (reference sequence). DNA for the CDR3: TGTGCCACCAGCAGAGTGTACGGGACTAGTGACGAGCAGTACTTC. This gives the protein CATSRVYGTSDEQYF.

The chain recombines TRBV11-3 with TRBJ2-3; D uncertain. The CDR3 runs to 13 residues. Trimming removed 6 bases at V and 3 bases at J, with 10 bases between. Germline V gene data show CDR1 as SGHNT and CDR2 as YENEEA. The CDR3 nucleotides are TGTGCCAGCAGTAGCAGTAGAACAGATACGCAGTATTTT. Its protein is CASSSSRTDTQYF.

The V gene is TRBV27, the J gene TRBJ1-5; TRBD1 agrees at 7 bases. The CDR3 is 15 residues long. Losses at the gene ends were 7 bases for V and 0 bases for J; bases not matched to a gene: 6. Germline-derived CDR1 and CDR2 are MNHEY and SMNVEV (reference sequence). This CDR3 is CASTDRAYSNQPQHF. The CDR3 nucleotides are TGTGCCAGCACCGACAGGGCTTATAGCAATCAGCCCCAGCATTTT.

The V call is TRBV27, the J call TRBJ2-1, with D maybe TRBD2 (6 bases). Germline V gene sequence: CDR1 MNHEY, CDR2 SMNVEV (reference sequence). The CDR3 loop spans 17 amino acids. Trimming cost V 2 bases and J 2 bases, with 16 bases left between them. The CDR3 DNA reads as TGTGCCAGCAGTTTACTCCCTGGGCGGGGAGCCTACAATGAGCAGTTCTTC. Its translation is CASSLLPGRGAYNEQFF.

The rearrangement joins TRBV6-5 to TRBJ1-6; D unresolved. The V gene's germline CDR1 is MNHEY and CDR2 SVGAGI. The CDR3 is made up of 15 amino acids. The V end lost 2 bases, the J end lost 8 bases, and 13 bases lay between the germline ends. The CDR3 protein is CASSYTRYDHSPLHF. CDR3 nucleotides: TGTGCCAGCAGTTACACCAGATATGATCATTCACCCCTCCACTTT.

This clone was counted once. The V gene is TRBV7-9, the J gene TRBJ2-7; D possibly corresponds to TRBD1 (6 bases). Per the germline V gene, CDR1 is SEHNR and CDR2 is FQNEAQ (reference sequence). The length of the CDR3 is 15 residues. V shed 7 bases and J shed 2 bases, with 18 bases lying between them. CDR3 residues: CASTWAGQRTYEQYF. CDR3 nucleotides: TGTGCCAGCACCTGGGCCGGACAGCGTACCTACGAGCAGTACTTC.

This chain joins TRBV6-6 and TRBJ2-7, with 7 bases matching TRBD2. V trimming: 2 bases; J trimming: 3 bases; junction bases outside the gene matches: 7. The germline V gene encodes CDR1 MNHNY and CDR2 SVGAGI (reference sequence). The CDR3 consists of 15 residues. Here the CDR3 DNA reads TGTGCCAGCAGTTACCTGGGGACTACTTTCTACGAGCAGTACTTC. Translating gives CASSYLGTTFYEQYF.

This clone has at least ten counts. Written as DNA, the CDR3 is TGCGCCAGCAGCCAAGACCTGAGCTATGGCTACACCTTC. This encodes CASSQDLSYGYTF. The chain recombines TRBV4-3 with TRBJ1-2; D gene ambiguous. The CDR3 covers 13 residues. Trimming took off 0 bases at V and 4 bases at J, with 6 bases between the two ends. CDR1 and CDR2 (germline): LGHNA, YSLEER.

The V call is TRBV7-2, the J call TRBJ2-5, with 9 bases matching TRBD1. With V trimmed by 6 bases and J by 7 bases, 15 bases remained unmatched. The CDR3 runs to 16 residues. The V gene's germline CDR1 is SGHTA and CDR2 FQGNSA. DNA of the CDR3: TGTGCCAGCAGGGGACAGGGAACACCATGGGCGGGGACCCAGTACTTC. It yields the protein CASRGQGTPWAGTQYF.

The genes are TRBV7-9 and TRBJ1-4, with D possibly being TRBD1 (5 bases). There are 17 residues in the CDR3. Trimming shortened V by 5 bases and J by 0 bases, and 16 bases separated the two germline ends. The germline V gene encodes CDR1 SEHNR and CDR2 FQNEAQ (reference sequence). The CDR3 loop reads CASSPRAGGTTNEKLFF. The CDR3 DNA reads as TGTGCCAGCAGCCCGCGGGCCGGGGGGACAACTAATGAAAAACTGTTTTTT.

The V call is TRBV5-1, the J call TRBJ2-5; 7 bases match TRBD1. This CDR3 is 13 amino acids long. Germline V gene lookup returns CDR1 SGHRS and CDR2 YFSETQ. V was clipped by 4 bases and J by 5 bases; unmatched bases: 5. The CDR3 spells CASSITGVETQYF. The DNA for the CDR3 is TGCGCCAGCAGCATTACAGGGGTCGAGACCCAGTACTTC. The full variable domain, rest sourced from reference TRBV5-1 and TRBJ2-5, is KAGVTQTPRYLIKTRGQQVTLSCSPISGHRSVSWYQQTPGQGLQFLFEYFSETQRNKGNFPGRFSGRQFSNSRSEMNVSTLELGDSALYLCASSITGVETQYFGPGTRLLVL.

A few counts support this clone. The V and J genes are TRBV5-4 and TRBJ2-1; 7 nucleotides agree with TRBD2. The V and J ends lost 0 bases and 6 bases, in that order; junction bases with no gene match: 0. Germline-derived CDR1 and CDR2 are SGHNT and YYREEE (reference sequence). The CDR3 has 13 amino acids. The CDR3 DNA reads as TGTGCCAGCAGCTTGGGACTAGCCAATGAGCAGTTCTTC. Its translation is CASSLGLANEQFF.

CDR3: CASSLQGWGTEAFF. The DNA for the CDR3 is TGTGCCAGCAGCCTACAGGGGTGGGGTACTGAAGCTTTCTTT. V usage is TRBV7-2 and J usage is TRBJ1-1; 7 bases are shared with TRBD1. CDR3 size: 14 residues. Germline V CDR1 and CDR2: SGHTA, FQGNSA. Trimming at V came to 5 bases and at J to 5 bases, leaving 8 bases not matched to a gene. The entire variable domain, with the rest obtained from reference TRBV7-2 and TRBJ1-1, is as follows: GAGVSQSPSNKVTEKGKDVELRCDPISGHTALYWYRQSLGQGLEFLIYFQGNSAPDKSGLPSDRFSAERTGGSVSTLTIQRTQQEDSAVYLCASSLQGWGTEAFFGQGTRLTVV.

V and J are TRBV7-2 and TRBJ1-4; the match to TRBD1 covers 9 bases. Germline V CDR1 and CDR2: SGHTA, FQGNSA. Trimming at V came to 1 base and at J to 7 bases, leaving 4 bases not matched to a gene. The CDR3 runs to 15 residues. CDR3 in DNA: TGTGCCAGCAGCTTAGAAGGGACAGGGACTGAAAAACTGTTTTTT. Translated: CASSLEGTGTEKLFF. The whole variable domain, remainder taken from reference TRBV7-2 and TRBJ1-4, is GAGVSQSPSNKVTEKGKDVELRCDPISGHTALYWYRQSLGQGLEFLIYFQGNSAPDKSGLPSDRFSAERTGGSVSTLTIQRTQQEDSAVYLCASSLEGTGTEKLFFGSGTQLSVL.

The chain carries TRBV15 and TRBJ1-5; no clear D gene. From germline, CDR1 is LNHNV and CDR2 YYDKDF (reference sequence). The CDR3 runs to 16 residues. V was trimmed by 0 bases and J by 0 bases, leaving 9 bases between them. The CDR3 region has the DNA TGTGCCACCAGCAGAGATACGGTCTTTAGCAATCAGCCCCAGCATTTT. Its protein product is CATSRDTVFSNQPQHF.

This chain links TRBV28 with TRBJ2-7, with no clear D. The CDR3 covers 14 residues. The ends were cut back, 5 bases at V and 4 bases at J, with 15 bases in the middle. Germline-derived CDR1 and CDR2 are MDHEN and SYDVKM. The CDR3 loop reads CASSIPKNGYEQYF. CDR3 bases: TGTGCCAGCAGTATCCCTAAGAACGGGTACGAGCAGTACTTC.

The genes are TRBV4-1 and TRBJ1-5; D unresolved. In germline, CDR1 is MGHRA, CDR2 YSYEKL. Trimming removed 0 bases at V and 0 bases at J, with 12 bases between. The CDR3 length is 17 residues. CDR3 residues: CASSQDGNRYSNQPQHF. As DNA, the CDR3 is TGCGCCAGCAGCCAAGATGGCAACAGATATAGCAATCAGCCCCAGCATTTT.

The chain carries TRBV7-9 and TRBJ2-1; possible D gene TRBD2, 5 bases. CDR1 and CDR2 from the germline V gene are SEHNR and FQNEAQ (reference sequence). Deletions cut 5 bases from V and 5 bases from J, with 10 bases between. The CDR3 has 13 amino acids. This CDR3 reads CASSPKRDNEQFF. The CDR3 nucleotides read TGTGCCAGCAGCCCAAAGAGGGACAATGAGCAGTTCTTC. The full variable domain, in which reference TRBV7-9 and TRBJ2-1 provide the parts outside the CDR3, is DTGVSQNPRHKITKRGQNVTFRCDPISEHNRLYWYRQTLGQGPEFLTYFQNEAQLEKSRLLSDRFSAERPKGSFSTLEIQRTEQGDSAMYLCASSPKRDNEQFFGPGTRLTVL.

J is TRBJ1-2 and V is TRBV5-1; perhaps TRBD1 as D (6 bases). Germline CDR1 is SGHRS and CDR2 is YFSETQ. This CDR3 has 14 residues. The germline V and J ends were trimmed by 4 bases and 8 bases, with 18 bases remaining between them. CDR3: CASSLDRGGGGYTF. CDR3 DNA: TGCGCCAGCAGCCTCGATCGGGGGGGCGGCGGCTACACCTTC.

This clone was found once. The chain employs TRBV18 and TRBJ2-7, with 9 positions matching TRBD1. Germline loops: CDR1 KGHSH, CDR2 LQKENI. The CDR3 is 16 residues long. With 3 bases clipped from V and 0 bases from J, the junction kept 6 bases outside the gene matches. The CDR3 DNA follows: TGTGCCAGCTCACCGGGACAGGGAGGTATCTCCTACGAGCAGTACTTC. Encoded protein: CASSPGQGGISYEQYF. Together with reference TRBV18 and TRBJ2-7, the CDR3 gives the full variable domain: NAGVMQNPRHLVRRRGQEARLRCSPMKGHSHVYWYRQLPEEGLKFMVYLQKENIIDESGMPKERFSAEFPKEGPSILRIQQVVRGDSAAYFCASSPGQGGISYEQYFGPGTRLTVT.

The chain has TRBV19 and TRBJ2-3, with D perhaps TRBD2 (5 bases). Germline V gene sequence: CDR1 LNHDA, CDR2 SQIVND (reference sequence). The CDR3 length is 14 residues. V was pared by 6 bases and J by 6 bases, with 16 bases between. CDR3 sequence: CASSPIIGGDTQYF. DNA for the CDR3: TGTGCCAGTAGCCCGATTATAGGCGGGGATACGCAGTATTTT.

The V call is TRBV7-9, the J call TRBJ1-4; 7 bases map to TRBD1. The germline V gene encodes CDR1 SEHNR and CDR2 FQNEAQ (reference sequence). The CDR3 spans 16 residues. After removal of 5 bases from V and 4 bases from J, the junction contained 10 bases not matched to a gene. The CDR3 region has the DNA TGTGCCAGCAGCAGCTTCGGGGACAGAGATAATGAAAAACTGTTTTTT. Translating gives CASSSFGDRDNEKLFF.

The sample holds one count of this clone. This chain links TRBV28 with TRBJ1-2, with D hard to call. V was cut by 2 bases and J by 4 bases, with 11 bases left in between. Germline CDR1 is MDHEN and CDR2 is SYDVKM. CDR3 size: 14 residues. CDR3 in DNA: TGTGCCAGCAGTTTAGAGGCCAGAACCTATGGCTACACCTTC. It translates to CASSLEARTYGYTF.

The genes are TRBV5-6 and TRBJ2-1; a possible D gene is TRBD1 (5 bases). V was shortened by 0 bases and J by 10 bases, with 5 bases between the two germline ends. CDR3 length: 11 residues. Germline V gene sequence: CDR1 SGHDT, CDR2 YYEEEE. CDR3 sequence: CASSLGGEQFF. DNA of the CDR3: TGTGCCAGCAGCTTGGGGGGCGAGCAGTTCTTC.

The rearrangement joins TRBV10-3 to TRBJ2-6; 9 nucleotides agree with TRBD1. The ends lost 3 bases at V and 0 bases at J; junction bases unmatched: 9. CDR3 length: 19 amino acids. From germline, CDR1 is ENHRY and CDR2 SYGVKD. As DNA, the CDR3 is TGTGCCATCAGTGACCCGCCGGGACAGGGCTCCTCTGGGGCCAACGTCCTGACTTTC. Translating gives CAISDPPGQGSSGANVLTF.

The count of this clone is one. The rearrangement joins TRBV21-1 to TRBJ2-2; TRBD1, as called in the table, went unchecked against the DNA. TRBV21-1 is an annotated pseudogene. The CDR3 runs to 15 residues. For the CDR3, the DNA is TGTGCCAGCACCCCTGGGCAGGGGTCAACCGGGGAGCTGTTTTTT. Protein product: CASTPGQGSTGELFF.